These T cell receptor beta chains were read from a single sample in a study of T cell repertoires in cytomegalovirus infection. Using its own MiXCR run on the reads, TCRdb lists one record per CDR3 protein. The table shows around 310,000 distinct CDR3 sequences, with 25% to 30% occurring only once. No antigen is known for these receptors. Sample: cultured PBMCs, taken from culture after CMV antigen stimulation. The source of these receptors is a human donor in good health (CMV status not recorded). Some clones in this sample may be carry-over from other donors' samples. Both conserved end residues are part of each CDR3. D genes are given only for firm matches. Clone size is stated in some rows and not others, as once, few, many or a class when expanded.

cdr3_nt	cdr3_aa	clone_size	j_call	d_call	v_call
TGTGCCAGCAGCTTAGCCGAGGACAATGAGCAGTTCTTC	CASSLAEDNEQFF	.	TRBJ2-1	.	TRBV7-8
TGTGCCAGTGCCCGTGGCTGGGGGGGCGAGCAGTACTTC	CASARGWGGEQYF	few	TRBJ2-7	TRBD2	TRBV19
TGTGCCAGCAGTCCACAGGGGGCGGCTTTCTTT	CASSPQGAAFF	.	TRBJ1-1	TRBD1	TRBV28
TGTGCCAGCAGCCCTGGACAGGGTGATTCACCCCTCCACTTT	CASSPGQGDSPLHF	.	TRBJ1-6	TRBD1	TRBV5-4
TGTGCCAGTACCCCGACGCGAGGGAGCAATCAGCCCCAGCATTTT	CASTPTRGSNQPQHF	.	TRBJ1-5	.	TRBV19
TGTGCCTGGACAGGGAAAGATACGCAGTATTTT	CAWTGKDTQYF	.	TRBJ2-3	.	TRBV30
TGTGCCGTCGGTAGGGCTAGCACAGATACGCAGTATTTT	CAVGRASTDTQYF	.	TRBJ2-3	.	TRBV6-1
TGTGCCAGCAGCTTCCGGACAGGGGCGGGCACTGAAGCTTTCTTT	CASSFRTGAGTEAFF	many	TRBJ1-1	TRBD1	TRBV7-2
TGTGCCAGCAGCCAACAGGGTCCCTCCTACAATGAGCAGTTCTTC	CASSQQGPSYNEQFF	.	TRBJ2-1	.	TRBV4-2
TGTGCCAGCAGCTTAGCCGCCGGGCAGCAAGAGACCCAGTACTTC	CASSLAAGQQETQYF	few	TRBJ2-5	.	TRBV11-3
TGTGCCAGCAGCGTTGGGGGGGGGCTCGTTGCCACTGAAGCTTTCTTT	CASSVGGGLVATEAFF	.	TRBJ1-1	.	TRBV5-4
TGTGCCAGCAGTGAAACCGCGACAGGGGGACGGCGGCCCCAGCATTTT	CASSETATGGRRPQHF	few	TRBJ1-5	TRBD1	TRBV2
TGTGCCAGCAGTTTAACTAGCGGGAGGGCCGGAGAGCAGTACTTC	CASSLTSGRAGEQYF	few	TRBJ2-7	TRBD2	TRBV27
TGTGCCAGCAGCCATTTGCAGAGGGGTAATTCACCCCTCCACTTT	CASSHLQRGNSPLHF	.	TRBJ1-6	.	TRBV14
TGTGCCAGTAGTTCTAGACAGGGGGCGCCGGGGGAGCAGTACTTC	CASSSRQGAPGEQYF	.	TRBJ2-7	TRBD1	TRBV19
TGTGCCAGCAGCATTCTGGGGTTTAGTTCCGGGGAGCTGTTTTTT	CASSILGFSSGELFF	few	TRBJ2-2	.	TRBV11-2
TGTGCCAGCAGGCGGGAAGGGGAGACCCAGTACTTC	CASRREGETQYF	few	TRBJ2-5	.	TRBV27
TGTGCCAGCAGCTTATACGCCCCAGCGGGAAGCTACAATGAGCAGTTCTTC	CASSLYAPAGSYNEQFF	.	TRBJ2-1	TRBD2	TRBV7-3
TGTGCCAGCAGGCCTGAAGCGGGACCCTACGAGCAGTACTTC	CASRPEAGPYEQYF	many	TRBJ2-7	TRBD2	TRBV12-3/TRBV12-4
TGTGCCAGCAGAGAAGAAGGTCGGGCAGCCAGGGATTCACCCCTCCACTTT	CASREEGRAARDSPLHF	few	TRBJ1-6	.	TRBV7-8
TGTGCCAGCAGTCGGGGACTAGCGGGGCTCACAGATACGCAGTATTTT	CASSRGLAGLTDTQYF	.	TRBJ2-3	TRBD2	TRBV11-2
TGTGCCAGCAGCCCCCCGGGGCGGGGCACTCTGCACAGCTATGGCTACACCTTC	CASSPPGRGTLHSYGYTF	few	TRBJ1-2	.	TRBV7-9
TGTGCCAGCAGTTCCACAGGGGCCGTCTCCTACGAGCAGTACTTC	CASSSTGAVSYEQYF	.	TRBJ2-7	TRBD1	TRBV6-6
TGCAGTGCGACGAGGACAGGGAAAGAGACCCAGTACTTC	CSATRTGKETQYF	.	TRBJ2-5	TRBD1	TRBV20-1
TGCGCCAGCAGCCAAGGGACATTCGCGAACACCGGGGAGCTGTTTTTT	CASSQGTFANTGELFF	few	TRBJ2-2	.	TRBV4-1
TGTGCCAGCAGGAACTTGAACACCGGGGAGCTGTTTTTT	CASRNLNTGELFF	.	TRBJ2-2	.	TRBV6-1
TGTGCCAGCAGTTTGGGCAGGGGCTATCAGCCCCAGCATTTT	CASSLGRGYQPQHF	.	TRBJ1-5	.	TRBV28
TGTGCCAGTTTCAGGGGCTTCAATCAGCCCCAGCATTTT	CASFRGFNQPQHF	few	TRBJ1-5	.	TRBV2